The 9 T cell receptor beta chains presented below share a single source sample, sequenced in a study of blood T cell repertoires in COVID-19. The data were produced by immunoSEQ multiplex PCR, yet TCRdb's version contains in-frame clones alone and is incomplete. The sample yields 250,000 or so clones, less than 95% seen once. What was sequenced was PBMCs or T cells enriched from blood (not recorded which). These receptors all come from a man aged 35 to 55 who had been exposed to COVID-19.

The rearrangement uses TRBV19 and TRBJ2-7, with D possibly being TRBD1 (5 bases). V gave up 5 bases and J gave up 0 bases, with 11 bases separating them. CDR1 LNHDA and CDR2 SQIVND come from the germline V gene (reference sequence). This CDR3 is 14 amino acids long. The CDR3 nucleotides are TGTGCCAGTAGTCGACAGTCCAGCTCCTACGAGCAGTACTTC. Translating it yields CASSRQSSSYEQYF.

V and J are TRBV28 and TRBJ1-5; TRBD1 might be the D (5 bases). Trimming left V 1 base short and J 6 bases short, with 13 bases between. Germline-derived CDR1 and CDR2 are MDHEN and SYDVKM. The CDR3 spans 15 residues. CDR3 bases: TGTGCCAGCAGTTTATACCAGGTTAGGGGTCAGCCCCAGCATTTT. Translation: CASSLYQVRGQPQHF.

The chain joins TRBV7-2 to TRBJ2-3; 9 positions match TRBD2. Germline trimming cut 8 bases from V and 1 base from J; bases unmatched to any gene: 1. Germline CDR1 and CDR2: SGHTA and FQGNSA. The CDR3 has 13 amino acids. The CDR3 bases are TGTGCCAGCGGCGGGGGGGGCACAGATACGCAGTATTTT. This translates into CASGGGGTDTQYF.

This chain links TRBV6-5 with TRBJ1-2; D may be TRBD1 (6 bases). V lost 7 bases, J lost 7 bases, and 16 bases lay in between. CDR3 length: 13 residues. The germline V gene encodes CDR1 MNHEY and CDR2 SVGAGI. This CDR3 reads CASTTDRFSGYTF. Written as DNA, the CDR3 is TGTGCCAGCACCACCGACAGGTTCAGTGGCTACACCTTC.

J is TRBJ1-2 and V is TRBV12-5; no clear D. V was pared by 1 base and J by 2 bases, with 5 bases between. This CDR3 spans 13 amino acids. CDR1 LGHNT and CDR2 FRNRAP come from the germline V gene. CDR3 in amino acids: CASGLARNYGYTF. CDR3 bases: TGTGCTAGTGGTTTGGCCAGAAACTATGGCTACACCTTC.

The chain couples TRBV13 to TRBJ1-4, with 7 positions matching TRBD1. The CDR3 is 16 amino acids. Unmatched junction bases numbered 13, after V lost 4 bases and J lost 8 bases. Germline V lookup: CDR1 PRHDT, CDR2 FYEKMQ (reference sequence). The CDR3 region has the DNA TGTGCCAGCAGCTCAAGACAGGGCGAAATAAGAGAAAAACTGTTTTTT. It translates to CASSSRQGEIREKLFF.

V and J are TRBV9 and TRBJ1-2, with TRBD1 matching 7 bases. Per the germline V gene, CDR1 is SGDLS and CDR2 is YYNGEE. The CDR3 is 16 residues long. V shed 2 bases and J 2 bases; nucleotides not matched to a gene: 9. The CDR3 DNA reads as TGTGCCAGCAGCGTGGGGGTTAAAGGGGGCAACTATGGCTACACCTTC. As protein: CASSVGVKGGNYGYTF.

The CDR3 sequence is CASSFTAFSGNTIYF. In nucleotides, the CDR3 is TGTGCCAGCAGCTTTACAGCATTCTCTGGAAACACCATATATTTT. The rearrangement uses TRBV7-8 and TRBJ1-3; no firm D call. Trimming took 3 bases from V and 0 from J, leaving 9 bases between them. CDR1 and CDR2 from the germline V gene are SGHVS and FQNEAQ. This CDR3 comprises 15 residues. Supplemented by reference TRBV7-8 and TRBJ1-3, the full variable domain reads GAGVSQSPRYKVAKRGQDVALRCDPISGHVSLFWYQQALGQGPEFLTYFQNEAQLDKSGLPSDRFFAERPEGSVSTLKIQRTQQEDSAVYLCASSFTAFSGNTIYFGEGSWLTVV.

This chain connects TRBV28 to TRBJ2-7; D possibly corresponds to TRBD2 (5 bases). Trimming pared 1 base from V and 7 bases from J, leaving 17 bases between. This CDR3 has 15 residues. Looked up from germline, CDR1 is MDHEN and CDR2 is SYDVKM. The CDR3 protein is CASSLSLGSTGEQYF. In DNA form, the CDR3 reads TGTGCCAGCAGTTTATCCCTCGGTTCCACGGGGGAGCAGTACTTC.